This TCR beta chain was documented in a study of blood T cells in healthy people across ages. Study-wide results and limits: Age advanced and TCR beta diversity per million T cells fell, roughly linearly. A strong correlation was seen between TCR beta diversity and naive T cell percentage.

The sample holds a few counts of this clonotype. Its cognate antigen is unknown. The germline V gene encodes CDR1 SGHRS and CDR2 YFSETQ. The CDR3 is 16 amino acids. Between the trimmed V and J ends, which lost 1 base and 5 bases, there was a span of 18 bases. Next came a second PCR, run for about 6 to 12 cycles, which used a sample-barcoded 5' primer along with a J-beta primer mix. Each CDR3 protein gets one entry after TCRdb re-called the 5' RACE reads with MiXCR. The sample has nearly 800,000 distinct CDR3 sequences; around three fifths are singletons. The rearrangement links TRBV5-1 to TRBJ2-5, with D maybe TRBD1 (5 bases). The source material was blood. This sequence was found in a man aged 40-50 years in good health. CDR3 loop: CASSLNRQGAGETQYF. The CDR3 DNA is TGCGCCAGCAGCTTGAACCGACAAGGGGCCGGGGAGACCCAGTACTTC.